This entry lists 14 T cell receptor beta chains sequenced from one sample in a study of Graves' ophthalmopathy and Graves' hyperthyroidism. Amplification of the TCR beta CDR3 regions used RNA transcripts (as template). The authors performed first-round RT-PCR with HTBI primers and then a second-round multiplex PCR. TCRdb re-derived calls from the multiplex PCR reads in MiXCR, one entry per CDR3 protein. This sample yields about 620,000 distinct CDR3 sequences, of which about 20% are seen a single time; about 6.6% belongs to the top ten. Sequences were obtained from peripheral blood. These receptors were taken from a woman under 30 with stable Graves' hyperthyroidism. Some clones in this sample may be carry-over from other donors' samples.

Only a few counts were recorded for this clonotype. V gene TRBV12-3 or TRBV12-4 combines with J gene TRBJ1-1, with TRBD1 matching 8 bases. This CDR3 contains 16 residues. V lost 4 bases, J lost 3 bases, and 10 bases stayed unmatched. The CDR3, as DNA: TGTGCCAGCAGTTCAGGACAGGGACCCTCATACACTGAAGCTTTCTTT. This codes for CASSSGQGPSYTEAFF.

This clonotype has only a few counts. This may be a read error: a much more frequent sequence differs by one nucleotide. CDR3 sequence (DNA): TGCAGCTTTGACGGAGACACAAACACTGAAGCTTGCTTT. This encodes CSFDGDTNTEACF. The chain is built from TRBV29-1 and TRBJ1-1, with D unresolved. Germline V gene lookup returns CDR1 SQVTM and CDR2 ANQGSEA. CDR3 length equals 13 residues.

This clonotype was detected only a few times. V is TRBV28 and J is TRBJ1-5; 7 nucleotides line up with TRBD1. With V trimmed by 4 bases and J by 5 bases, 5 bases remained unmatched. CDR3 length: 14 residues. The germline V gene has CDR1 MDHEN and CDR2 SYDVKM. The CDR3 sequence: CASSSSRGDQPQHF. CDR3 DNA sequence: TGTGCCAGCAGTTCCTCCAGGGGGGATCAGCCCCAGCATTTT.

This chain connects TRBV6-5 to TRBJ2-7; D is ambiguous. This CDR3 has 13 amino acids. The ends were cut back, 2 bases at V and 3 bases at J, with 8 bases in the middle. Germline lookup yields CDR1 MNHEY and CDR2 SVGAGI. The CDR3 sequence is CASSYHLDYEQYF. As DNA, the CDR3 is TGTGCCAGCAGTTACCACCTAGACTACGAGCAGTACTTC.

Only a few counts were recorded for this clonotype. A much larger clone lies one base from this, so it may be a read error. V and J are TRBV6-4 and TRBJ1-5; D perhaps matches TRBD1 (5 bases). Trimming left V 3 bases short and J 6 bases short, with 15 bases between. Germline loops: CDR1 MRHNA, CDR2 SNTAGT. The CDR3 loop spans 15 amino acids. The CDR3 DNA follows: TGTGCCAGCAGTGAAGTTGGGGGTCAGGGTCAGCCCCAGCATTTT. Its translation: CASSEVGGQGQPQHF.

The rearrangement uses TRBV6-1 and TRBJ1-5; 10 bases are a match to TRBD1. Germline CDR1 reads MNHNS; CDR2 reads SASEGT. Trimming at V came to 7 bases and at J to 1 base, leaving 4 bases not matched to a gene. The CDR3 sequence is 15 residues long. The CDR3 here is CASIWTGGSNQPQHF. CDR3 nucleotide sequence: TGTGCCAGCATCTGGACAGGGGGAAGCAATCAGCCCCAGCATTTT.

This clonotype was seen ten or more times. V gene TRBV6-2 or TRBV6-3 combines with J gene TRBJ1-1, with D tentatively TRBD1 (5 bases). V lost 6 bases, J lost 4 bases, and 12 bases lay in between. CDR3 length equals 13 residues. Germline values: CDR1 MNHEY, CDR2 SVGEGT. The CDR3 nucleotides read TGTGCCAGCAGGTCCAGGGAGGGCACTGAAGCTTTCTTT. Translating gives CASRSREGTEAFF.

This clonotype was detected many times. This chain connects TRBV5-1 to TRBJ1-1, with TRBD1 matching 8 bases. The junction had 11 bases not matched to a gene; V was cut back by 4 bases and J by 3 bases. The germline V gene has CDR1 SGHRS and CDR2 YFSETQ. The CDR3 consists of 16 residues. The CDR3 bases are TGCGCCAGCAGCCCCTTGGACAGGGAGTTGGACACTGAAGCTTTCTTT. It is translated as CASSPLDRELDTEAFF.

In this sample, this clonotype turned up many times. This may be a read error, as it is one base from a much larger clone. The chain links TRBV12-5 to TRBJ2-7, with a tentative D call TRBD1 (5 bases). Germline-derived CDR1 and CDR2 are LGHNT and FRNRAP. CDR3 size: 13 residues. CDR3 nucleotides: TGTGCTGGTGGTCCGGACACTTCCTACGAGCAGTACTTC. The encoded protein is CAGGPDTSYEQYF.

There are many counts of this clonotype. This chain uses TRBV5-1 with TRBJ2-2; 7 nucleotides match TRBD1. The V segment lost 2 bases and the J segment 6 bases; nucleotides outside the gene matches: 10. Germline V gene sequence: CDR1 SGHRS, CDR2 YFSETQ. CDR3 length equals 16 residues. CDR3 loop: CASSLPTGTISGELFF. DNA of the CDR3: TGCGCCAGCAGCTTACCGACAGGGACAATCTCCGGGGAGCTGTTTTTT.

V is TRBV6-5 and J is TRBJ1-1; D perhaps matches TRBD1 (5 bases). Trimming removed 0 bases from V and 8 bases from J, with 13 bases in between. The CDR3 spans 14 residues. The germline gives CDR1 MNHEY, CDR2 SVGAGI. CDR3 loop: CASSYSRGGAEAFF. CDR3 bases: TGTGCCAGCAGTTACTCTCGGGGGGGAGCAGAAGCTTTCTTT.

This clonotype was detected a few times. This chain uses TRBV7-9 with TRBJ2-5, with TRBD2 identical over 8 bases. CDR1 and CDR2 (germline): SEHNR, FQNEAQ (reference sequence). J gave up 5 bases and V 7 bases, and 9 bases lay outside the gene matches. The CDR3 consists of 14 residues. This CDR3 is CASTTGGRRETQYF. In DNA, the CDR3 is TGTGCCAGCACGACGGGGGGGCGCCGGGAGACCCAGTACTTC. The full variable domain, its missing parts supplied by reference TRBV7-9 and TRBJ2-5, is DTGVSQNPRHKITKRGQNVTFRCDPISEHNRLYWYRQTLGQGPEFLTYFQNEAQLEKSRLLSDRFSAERPKGSFSTLEIQRTEQGDSAMYLCASTTGGRRETQYFGPGTRLLVL.

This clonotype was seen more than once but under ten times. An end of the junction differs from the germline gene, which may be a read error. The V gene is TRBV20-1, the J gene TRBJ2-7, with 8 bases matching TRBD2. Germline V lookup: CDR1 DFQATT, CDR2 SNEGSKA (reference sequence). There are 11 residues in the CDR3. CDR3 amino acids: CSATGGYGQYF. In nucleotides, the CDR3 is TGCAGTGCCACGGGGGGGTACGGGCAGTACTTC.

The CDR3 region has the DNA TGCGCCAGCACCCATTCGACTACTGGGTCCTACGAGCAGTACTTC. Its protein product is CASTHSTTGSYEQYF. This chain uses TRBV5-1 with TRBJ2-7; the D gene is possibly TRBD2 (5 bases). V was trimmed by 6 bases and J by 1 base, leaving 17 bases between them. Germline CDR1 reads SGHRS; CDR2 reads YFSETQ. The CDR3 consists of 15 residues.